The subject of this entry is one T cell receptor (beta chain). This sample is drawn from a study of blood T cell repertoires in COVID-19. V lost 3 bases to trimming and J lost 6 bases, with 20 bases between them. CDR3 length: 16 residues. CDR1 is MNHEY and CDR2 is SMNVEV in the germline V gene (reference sequence). Using immunoSEQ multiplex PCR, the repertoire was profiled, and TCRdb retains in-frame clones only, with some absent. The sample carries 20,000 to 25,000 clones, 70% to 90% recorded once. Sequences were obtained from peripheral blood. This receptor was taken from a woman older than 75 with active or convalescent COVID-19. The V and J genes are TRBV27 and TRBJ1-1; D remains unclear. The CDR3 DNA is TGTGCCAGCAGTTTCTGGGCCCCTGGCCTCGGGGCTGAAGCTTTCTTT. Protein product: CASSFWAPGLGAEAFF.